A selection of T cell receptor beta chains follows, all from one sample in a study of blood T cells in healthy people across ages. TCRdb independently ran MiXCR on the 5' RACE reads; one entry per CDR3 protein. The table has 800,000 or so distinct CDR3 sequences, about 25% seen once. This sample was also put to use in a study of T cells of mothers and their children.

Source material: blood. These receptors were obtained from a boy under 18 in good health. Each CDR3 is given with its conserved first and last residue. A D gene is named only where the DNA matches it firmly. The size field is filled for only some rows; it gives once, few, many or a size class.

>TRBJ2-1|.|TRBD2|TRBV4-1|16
CASSQDMIAGYNEQFF
TGCGCCAGCAGCCAAGATATGATAGCGGGGTACAATGAGCAGTTCTTC
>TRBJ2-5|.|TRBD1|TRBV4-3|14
CASSMDRFQETQYF
TGCGCCAGCAGCATGGACAGGTTCCAAGAGACCCAGTACTTC
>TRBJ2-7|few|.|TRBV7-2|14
CASSLRVNPYEQYF
TGTGCCAGCAGCTTAAGGGTGAACCCCTACGAGCAGTACTTC
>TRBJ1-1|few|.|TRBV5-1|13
CASGLTANTEAFF
TGCGCCAGCGGCCTGACAGCGAACACTGAAGCTTTCTTT
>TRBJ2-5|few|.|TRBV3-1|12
CASRRSQETQYF
TGTGCCAGCAGAAGGAGCCAAGAGACCCAGTACTTC
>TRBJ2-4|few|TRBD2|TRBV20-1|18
CSATSGAGGPRAKNIQYF
TGCAGTGCTACATCAGGGGCGGGAGGGCCTCGAGCCAAAAACATTCAGTACTTC
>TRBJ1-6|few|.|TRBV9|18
CASSGRADRPPSNSPLHF
TGTGCCAGCAGCGGAAGAGCCGACAGACCACCGAGTAATTCACCCCTCCACTTT
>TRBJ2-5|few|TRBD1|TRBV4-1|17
CASSLPTTGAYQETQYF
TGCGCCAGCAGCCTACCGACCACAGGGGCCTACCAAGAGACCCAGTACTTC
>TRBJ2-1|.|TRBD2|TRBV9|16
CASSGNGLASYNEQFF
TGTGCCAGCAGCGGAAATGGACTAGCGTCGTACAATGAGCAGTTCTTC
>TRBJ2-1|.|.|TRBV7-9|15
CASSHGGGRSSEQFF
TGTGCCAGCAGCCACGGGGGCGGGAGATCGTCTGAGCAGTTCTTC
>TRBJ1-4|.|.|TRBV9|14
CASSELPGPSKLFF
TGTGCCAGCAGCGAGTTACCGGGACCTTCAAAACTGTTTTTT
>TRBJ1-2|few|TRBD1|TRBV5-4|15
CASRPATGAGKSYTF
TGTGCCAGCAGACCCGCGACAGGGGCTGGGAAGAGCTACACCTTC